Listed below are T cell receptor beta chains from one sample, sequenced in a study of OX40 agonist ivuxolimab in advanced cancers. Clones were read by immunoSEQ multiplex PCR, and TCRdb kept only the in-frame ones, dropping some. The sample records roughly 80,000 clones, approximately 89% being singletons. Specimen: CD4+ or CD8+ T cells sorted from blood, collected in a trial of the OX40 agonist ivuxolimab. The receptors come from an adult with an advanced solid tumor such as melanoma, head and neck, liver or kidney cancer. Each CDR3 is given with its conserved first and last residue. D genes are given only for firm matches. Some rows have no size entry. The others give once, few or many, or a class for an expanded clone.

j_call: TRBJ2-1
clone_size: -
d_call: -
v_call: TRBV7-2
cdr3_length: 15
cdr3_nt: TGTGCCAGCAGCTTAGACAGGGCCTCCTACAATGAGCAGTTCTTC
cdr3_aa: CASSLDRASYNEQFF

j_call: TRBJ1-1
clone_size: few
d_call: -
v_call: TRBV20-1
cdr3_length: 10
cdr3_nt: TGCAGTGCTAGAGAGGCCGAAGCTTTCTTT
cdr3_aa: CSAREAEAFF

j_call: TRBJ1-2
clone_size: -
d_call: -
v_call: TRBV4-1
cdr3_length: 15
cdr3_nt: TGCGCCAGCAGCCCAAGCACGGCCGGGGGGTATGGCTACACCTTC
cdr3_aa: CASSPSTAGGYGYTF

j_call: TRBJ2-2
clone_size: -
d_call: -
v_call: TRBV29-1
cdr3_length: 13
cdr3_nt: TGCAGCGTTGGTCAGATGAACACCGGGGAGCTGTTTTTT
cdr3_aa: CSVGQMNTGELFF

j_call: TRBJ2-7
clone_size: -
d_call: -
v_call: TRBV5-4
cdr3_length: 15
cdr3_nt: TGTGCCAGCAGCCCCGGGGCAGGAGGGGACTACGAGCAGTACTTC
cdr3_aa: CASSPGAGGDYEQYF

j_call: TRBJ2-1
clone_size: -
d_call: -
v_call: TRBV5-4
cdr3_length: 15
cdr3_nt: TGTGCCAGCGGCCTCACAGACCCAGCCCGGGATGAGCAGTTCTTC
cdr3_aa: CASGLTDPARDEQFF

j_call: TRBJ2-2
clone_size: -
d_call: -
v_call: TRBV28
cdr3_length: 15
cdr3_nt: TGTGCCAGCAGTTTCATCGGGACCAAGCCCGGGGAGCTGTTTTTT
cdr3_aa: CASSFIGTKPGELFF

j_call: TRBJ2-1
clone_size: -
d_call: -
v_call: TRBV2
cdr3_length: 15
cdr3_nt: TGTGCCAGCAGTTTCCAAGGCCTCGAGGGGAATGAGCAGTTCTTC
cdr3_aa: CASSFQGLEGNEQFF

j_call: TRBJ1-2
clone_size: -
d_call: TRBD1
v_call: TRBV5-4
cdr3_length: 18
cdr3_nt: TGTGCCAGCAGGCGTCCCGGGACAGGGGGCGAAGCTAACTATGGCTACACCTTC
cdr3_aa: CASRRPGTGGEANYGYTF

j_call: TRBJ2-5
clone_size: once
d_call: -
v_call: TRBV5-5
cdr3_length: 13
cdr3_nt: TGTGCCAGCAGCTTAGAAACTGCGGAGACCCAGTACTTC
cdr3_aa: CASSLETAETQYF

j_call: TRBJ2-7
clone_size: -
d_call: -
v_call: TRBV27
cdr3_length: 14
cdr3_nt: TGTGCCAGCAGCCCAACAGGGTCCCGATACGAGCAGTACTTC
cdr3_aa: CASSPTGSRYEQYF

j_call: TRBJ1-1
clone_size: -
d_call: -
v_call: TRBV11-2
cdr3_length: 13
cdr3_nt: TGTGCCAGCAGCGAGGACCCGAACACTGAAGCTTTCTTT
cdr3_aa: CASSEDPNTEAFF

j_call: TRBJ2-1
clone_size: -
d_call: -
v_call: TRBV29-1
cdr3_length: 15
cdr3_nt: TGCAGCGTTGAAATTTGGGGGGAGCCAGGGAATGAGCAGTTCTTC
cdr3_aa: CSVEIWGEPGNEQFF

j_call: TRBJ1-2
clone_size: -
d_call: -
v_call: TRBV5-4
cdr3_length: 12
cdr3_nt: TGTGCCAGCAGCCGGGCTCAGGGGGGCTACACCTTC
cdr3_aa: CASSRAQGGYTF

j_call: TRBJ2-2
clone_size: -
d_call: TRBD2
v_call: TRBV28
cdr3_length: 17
cdr3_nt: TGTGCCAGCAGTCCCGCAGCGGGGAGTGCGAACACCGGGGAGCTGTTTTTT
cdr3_aa: CASSPAAGSANTGELFF

j_call: TRBJ2-3
clone_size: -
d_call: -
v_call: TRBV7-9
cdr3_length: 13
cdr3_nt: TGTGCCAGCAGCTTAGGAGGTTGGGATACGCAGTATTTT
cdr3_aa: CASSLGGWDTQYF

j_call: TRBJ2-1
clone_size: -
d_call: TRBD2
v_call: TRBV6-5
cdr3_length: 13
cdr3_nt: TGTGCCAGCAGGGCGGGGGGGTTAAATGAGCAGTTCTTC
cdr3_aa: CASRAGGLNEQFF

j_call: TRBJ1-1
clone_size: -
d_call: -
v_call: TRBV6-5
cdr3_length: 11
cdr3_nt: TGTGCCAGCAGGGATTCAGCTCATGCTTTCTTT
cdr3_aa: CASRDSAHAFF

j_call: TRBJ2-2
clone_size: few
d_call: TRBD2
v_call: TRBV19
cdr3_length: 16
cdr3_nt: TGTGCCAGTATACGGACTAGCGGGGGGTACACCGGGGAGCTGTTTTTT
cdr3_aa: CASIRTSGGYTGELFF

j_call: TRBJ2-3
clone_size: -
d_call: TRBD2
v_call: TRBV5-1
cdr3_length: 18
cdr3_nt: TGCGCCAGCAGCTCCGGACAACGACTAGCGGGAGGAACAGATACGCAGTATTTT
cdr3_aa: CASSSGQRLAGGTDTQYF

j_call: TRBJ1-4
clone_size: once
d_call: -
v_call: TRBV19
cdr3_length: 13
cdr3_nt: TGTGCCAGTAGTATCCACAGTGATGAAAAACTGTTTTTT
cdr3_aa: CASSIHSDEKLFF

j_call: TRBJ1-2
clone_size: -
d_call: -
v_call: TRBV28
cdr3_length: 15
cdr3_nt: TGTGCCAGCAGGGCCGCAATAGTAGAGAGTCTTGGCTACACCTTC
cdr3_aa: CASRAAIVESLGYTF

j_call: TRBJ1-5
clone_size: -
d_call: -
v_call: TRBV10-3
cdr3_length: 12
cdr3_nt: TGTGCCATCAGCTCGAGCAATCAGCCCCAGCATTTT
cdr3_aa: CAISSSNQPQHF

j_call: TRBJ2-5
clone_size: -
d_call: TRBD1
v_call: TRBV29-1
cdr3_length: 15
cdr3_nt: TGCAGCGTTCAGAGGGGGACAGGGGGCATTGAGACCCAGTACTTC
cdr3_aa: CSVQRGTGGIETQYF

j_call: TRBJ1-1
clone_size: -
d_call: -
v_call: TRBV19
cdr3_length: 14
cdr3_nt: TGTGCCAGTAACATAGGCAGGACCCCCACTGAAGCTTTCTTT
cdr3_aa: CASNIGRTPTEAFF

j_call: TRBJ1-5
clone_size: -
d_call: -
v_call: TRBV6-5
cdr3_length: 13
cdr3_nt: TGTGCCAGCAGTCTCAGGGAGAGCCAGCCCCAGCATTTT
cdr3_aa: CASSLRESQPQHF

j_call: TRBJ2-4
clone_size: -
d_call: TRBD2
v_call: TRBV19
cdr3_length: 16
cdr3_nt: TGTGCCAGTAGTATCGGCCCAGCGGGGGGCCGCAACATTCAGTACTTC
cdr3_aa: CASSIGPAGGRNIQYF

j_call: TRBJ1-2
clone_size: -
d_call: TRBD1
v_call: TRBV15
cdr3_length: 15
cdr3_nt: TGTGCCACCAGCACGGACAGGGGGCGAGGCTATGGCTACACCTTC
cdr3_aa: CATSTDRGRGYGYTF

j_call: TRBJ2-7
clone_size: -
d_call: -
v_call: TRBV4-2
cdr3_length: 16
cdr3_nt: TGTGCCAGCAGCCAAGGGGGAGGGGGGCCCTCCTACGAGCAGTACTTC
cdr3_aa: CASSQGGGGPSYEQYF

j_call: TRBJ2-5
clone_size: -
d_call: -
v_call: TRBV4-1
cdr3_length: 13
cdr3_nt: TGCGCCAGCAGCCAAGTTCGGGTCGAGACCCAGTACTTC
cdr3_aa: CASSQVRVETQYF

j_call: TRBJ1-1
clone_size: -
d_call: TRBD1
v_call: TRBV10-3
cdr3_length: 12
cdr3_nt: TGTGCCATCAGTAGGACAGGGCTTGAAGCTTTCTTT
cdr3_aa: CAISRTGLEAFF